This T cell receptor (beta chain) was identified during a study of cytomegalovirus exposure and HLA in healthy donors. The germline V gene has CDR1 SGHTA and CDR2 FQGNSA. Deletions cut 2 bases from V and 7 bases from J, with 14 bases between. The CDR3 covers 14 residues. With 60 Vbeta and 13 Jbeta primers, the PCR was carried out. The method was immunoSEQ multiplex PCR; TCRdb's version includes in-frame clones alone and lacks a portion of them. In the table there are 98,000 or so clones, approximately 80% of which are singletons. This clone was counted only a few times. Sequencing was carried out using PBMCs. This TCR was sampled from a man aged 55 to 70 in good health and CMV-seropositive. This chain connects TRBV7-2 to TRBJ1-1; the D is unclear. CDR3 DNA sequence: TGTGCCAGCAGCTTACCCGGACCCGCGGGTGAAGCTTTCTTT. Its translation: CASSLPGPAGEAFF.